This T cell receptor (beta chain) was profiled in a study of blood T cell repertoires in COVID-19. Looking at the study overall: Spain, Italy and the United States supplied samples that represented acute and convalescent COVID-19. T cells, B-cell-depleted T cells, or PBMCs supplied cDNA or gDNA.

This CDR3 region has 15 residues. In germline, CDR1 is MDHEN, CDR2 SYDVKM. The ends were cut back, 3 bases at V and 0 bases at J, with 10 bases in the middle. Study processing details: Reference gene primer amplification yielded estimated nucleated cell counts. Method: immunoSEQ multiplex PCR; TCRdb's copy keeps in-frame clones and lacks some. Clonal size and the V and J genes are those of that table, whereas D and trimming came from the DNA. The repertoire holds roughly 42,000 clones, roughly 88% seen once, with 3.5% to 4.5% in the top ten. The receptor's source is a human donor in a cohort sampled during active COVID-19. The J gene is TRBJ2-3, the V gene TRBV28; a possible D gene is TRBD2 (7 bases). Sequenced: peripheral blood. CDR3 loop: CASSFAGASTDTQYF. CDR3 sequence (DNA): TGTGCCAGCAGTTTCGCGGGGGCTAGCACAGATACGCAGTATTTT.